These T cell receptor beta chains were read from a single sample in a study of monozygotic twins with inflammatory bowel disease. TCRdb reprocessed the 5' RACE reads, with one entry per CDR3 protein and no DNA. This table lists over 200,000 distinct CDR3 sequences. Sequencing was done on a sample of blood. Receptors were obtained from a human donor with ulcerative colitis or Crohn's disease, or a healthy co-twin of an affected twin (not recorded which). Each CDR3 is given with its conserved first and last residue.

J gene	V gene	CDR3 protein
TRBJ2-1	TRBV7-2	CASSLVGTGGANEQFF
TRBJ1-1	TRBV6-5	CASSYVQAGTEAFF
TRBJ1-1	TRBV5-1	CASSLEGENTEAFF
TRBJ1-1	TRBV5-1	CASSERQNTEAFF
TRBJ2-2	TRBV5-1	CASSLSPSTAGELFF
TRBJ2-1	TRBV12-3/TRBV12-4	CASSRTLGGVAHNEQFF
TRBJ2-7	TRBV28	CASSFVSTYEQYF
TRBJ2-7	TRBV5-1	CASSLGLAFSYEQYF
TRBJ1-5	TRBV5-5	CASSLEDSNQPQHF
TRBJ1-5	TRBV5-6	CASSDFPGTASNQPQHF
TRBJ2-3	TRBV29-1	CSVVSSSGSRTDTQYF
TRBJ1-1	TRBV12-3/TRBV12-4	CASSLWAGRTEAFF
TRBJ2-3	TRBV12-3/TRBV12-4	CASSLEDSVSFYVDTQYF
TRBJ2-5	TRBV20-1	CSARTGGQRVETQYF
TRBJ2-1	TRBV19	CASSPEMGGSYNEQFF
TRBJ2-7	TRBV6-1	CASSRIGGGTDSYEQYF
TRBJ1-1	TRBV2	CASMGGSEAFF
TRBJ1-5	TRBV6-2/TRBV6-3	CASSYRGPGNQPQHF
TRBJ1-5	TRBV7-2	CASSLGDGSWEPQHF
TRBJ1-6	TRBV7-9	CASSPPGGAGSPLHF
TRBJ2-7	TRBV18	CASSPKPANEQYF
TRBJ1-3	TRBV13	CARSLRQEVFGNTIYF
TRBJ1-3	TRBV18	CASSSRQGATGNTIYF
TRBJ1-2	TRBV5-1	CASSLYGGQSQGTDGYTF